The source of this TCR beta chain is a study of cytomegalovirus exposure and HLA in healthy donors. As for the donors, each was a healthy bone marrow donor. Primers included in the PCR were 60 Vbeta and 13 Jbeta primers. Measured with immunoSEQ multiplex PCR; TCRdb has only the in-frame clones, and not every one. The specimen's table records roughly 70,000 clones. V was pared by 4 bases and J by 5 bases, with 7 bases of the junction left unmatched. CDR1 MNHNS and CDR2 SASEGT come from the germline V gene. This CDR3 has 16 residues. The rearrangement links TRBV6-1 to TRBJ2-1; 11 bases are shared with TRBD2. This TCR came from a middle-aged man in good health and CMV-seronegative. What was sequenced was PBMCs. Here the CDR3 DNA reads TGTGCCAGCAGTGGGCTAGCGGGGGGACCGAACAATGAGCAGTTCTTC. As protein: CASSGLAGGPNNEQFF.